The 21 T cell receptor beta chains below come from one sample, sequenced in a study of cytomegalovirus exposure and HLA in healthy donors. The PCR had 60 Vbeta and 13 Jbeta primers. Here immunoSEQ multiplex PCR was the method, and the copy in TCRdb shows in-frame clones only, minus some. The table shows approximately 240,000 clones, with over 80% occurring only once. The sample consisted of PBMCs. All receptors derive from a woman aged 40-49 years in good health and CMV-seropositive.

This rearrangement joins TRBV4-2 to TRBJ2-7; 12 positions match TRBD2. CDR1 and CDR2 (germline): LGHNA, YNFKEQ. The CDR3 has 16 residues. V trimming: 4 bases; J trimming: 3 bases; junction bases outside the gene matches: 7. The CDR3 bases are TGTGCCAGCAGCCCCCGCCCTAGCGGGAGGGGCTACGAGCAGTACTTC. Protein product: CASSPRPSGRGYEQYF.

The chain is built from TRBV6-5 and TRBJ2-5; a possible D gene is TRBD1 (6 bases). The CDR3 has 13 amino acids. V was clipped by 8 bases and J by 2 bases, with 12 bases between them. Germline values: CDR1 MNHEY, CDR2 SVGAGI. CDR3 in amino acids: CASGRTEQETQYF. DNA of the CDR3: TGTGCCAGCGGCCGGACAGAACAAGAGACCCAGTACTTC.

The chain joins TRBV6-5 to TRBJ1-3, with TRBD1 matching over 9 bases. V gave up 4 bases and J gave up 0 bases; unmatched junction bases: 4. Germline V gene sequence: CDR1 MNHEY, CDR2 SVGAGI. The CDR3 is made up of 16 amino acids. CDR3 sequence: CASSSDRGLSGNTIYF. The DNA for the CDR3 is TGTGCCAGCAGTTCGGACAGGGGACTCTCTGGAAACACCATATATTTT.

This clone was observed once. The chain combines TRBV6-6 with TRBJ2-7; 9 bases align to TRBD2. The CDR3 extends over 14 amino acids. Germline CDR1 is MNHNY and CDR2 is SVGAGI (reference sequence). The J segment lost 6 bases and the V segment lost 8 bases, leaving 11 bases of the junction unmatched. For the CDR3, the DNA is TGTGCCAGCGCAAACCAAGGGACTAGCTTCGAGCAGTACTTC. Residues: CASANQGTSFEQYF.

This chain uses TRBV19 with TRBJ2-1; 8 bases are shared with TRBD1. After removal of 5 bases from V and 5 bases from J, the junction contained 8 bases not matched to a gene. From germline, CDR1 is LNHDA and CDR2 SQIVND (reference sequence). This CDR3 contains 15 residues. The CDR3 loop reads CASSDTGTGNNEQFF. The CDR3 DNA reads TGTGCCAGTAGTGATACCGGGACAGGTAACAATGAGCAGTTCTTC.

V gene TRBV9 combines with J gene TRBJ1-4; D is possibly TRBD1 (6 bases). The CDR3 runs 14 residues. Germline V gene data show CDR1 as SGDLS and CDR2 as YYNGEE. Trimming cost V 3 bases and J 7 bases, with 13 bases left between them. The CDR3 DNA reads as TGTGCCAGCAGCGGTAACAGGGATGCTGAAAAACTGTTTTTT. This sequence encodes CASSGNRDAEKLFF. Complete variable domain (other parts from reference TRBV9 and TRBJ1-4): DSGVTQTPKHLITATGQRVTLRCSPRSGDLSVYWYQQSLDQGLQFLIQYYNGEERAKGNILERFSAQQFPDLHSELNLSSLELGDSALYFCASSGNRDAEKLFFGSGTQLSVL.

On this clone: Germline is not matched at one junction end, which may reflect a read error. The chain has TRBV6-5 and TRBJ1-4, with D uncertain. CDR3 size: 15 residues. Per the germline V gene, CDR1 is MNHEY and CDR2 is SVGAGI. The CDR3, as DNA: TGTGCCAGCAGCTACTCGGGCCCGACTAATGAAAAACTGTTTTTT. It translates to CASSYSGPTNEKLFF.

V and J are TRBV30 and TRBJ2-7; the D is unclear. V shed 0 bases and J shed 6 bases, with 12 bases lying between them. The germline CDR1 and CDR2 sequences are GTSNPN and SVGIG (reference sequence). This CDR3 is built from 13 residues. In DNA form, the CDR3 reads TGTGCCTGGAGTGTAGTTGAGTTCGGCGAGCAGTACTTC. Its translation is CAWSVVEFGEQYF.

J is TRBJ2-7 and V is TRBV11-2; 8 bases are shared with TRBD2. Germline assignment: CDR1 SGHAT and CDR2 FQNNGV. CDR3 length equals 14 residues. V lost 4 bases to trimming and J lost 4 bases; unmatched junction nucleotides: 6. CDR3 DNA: TGTGCCAGCAGCTCCCTGACTAGCGCGTACGAGCAGTACTTC. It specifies CASSSLTSAYEQYF.

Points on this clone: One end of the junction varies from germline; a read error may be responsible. The DNA of the CDR3 is TGTGCCAGCAGCTTAGGGAGATCCTCCCACGAGCAGTACTTC. This gives the protein CASSLGRSSHEQYF. V gene TRBV11-3 combines with J gene TRBJ2-7; D is ambiguous. Germline V gene lookup returns CDR1 SGHNT and CDR2 YENEEA. The CDR3 covers 14 residues.

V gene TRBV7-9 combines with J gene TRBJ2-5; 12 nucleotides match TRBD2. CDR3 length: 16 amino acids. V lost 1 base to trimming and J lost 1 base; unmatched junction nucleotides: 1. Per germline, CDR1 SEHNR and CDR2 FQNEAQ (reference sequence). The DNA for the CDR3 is TGTGCCAGCAGCTTAGGACTAGCGGGAGCCCAAGAGACCCAGTACTTC. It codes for CASSLGLAGAQETQYF.

CDR3 DNA sequence: TGTGCCAGCAGCTCGTTAGCGGGAGGCATCGGGGAGCTGTTTTTT. This gives the protein CASSSLAGGIGELFF. This chain uses TRBV7-8 with TRBJ2-2; TRBD2 matches at 10 bases. CDR1 is SGHVS, CDR2 FQNEAQ, per germline. The CDR3 runs to 15 residues. The junction had 6 bases not matched to a gene; V was cut back by 4 bases and J by 7 bases.

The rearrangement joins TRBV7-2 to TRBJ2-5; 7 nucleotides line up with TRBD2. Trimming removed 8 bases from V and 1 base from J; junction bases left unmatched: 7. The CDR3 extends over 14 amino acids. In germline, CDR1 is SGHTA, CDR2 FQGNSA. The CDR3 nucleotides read TGTGCCAGCCTGGATGGGAGGGGCCAAGAGACCCAGTACTTC. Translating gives CASLDGRGQETQYF. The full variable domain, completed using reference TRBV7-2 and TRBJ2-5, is GAGVSQSPSNKVTEKGKDVELRCDPISGHTALYWYRQSLGQGLEFLIYFQGNSAPDKSGLPSDRFSAERTGGSVSTLTIQRTQQEDSAVYLCASLDGRGQETQYFGPGTRLLVL.

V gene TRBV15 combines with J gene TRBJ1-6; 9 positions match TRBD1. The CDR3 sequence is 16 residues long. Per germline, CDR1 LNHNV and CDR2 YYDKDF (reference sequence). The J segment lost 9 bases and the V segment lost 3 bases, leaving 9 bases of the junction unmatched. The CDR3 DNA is TGTGCCACCAGCAGGGGGACAGGGAAGCACGGTTCACCCCTCCACTTT. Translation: CATSRGTGKHGSPLHF.

The CDR3 loop reads CASSITSFYEQYF. The CDR3 bases are TGCGCCAGCAGTATTACTAGCTTTTACGAGCAGTACTTC. The rearrangement links TRBV5-1 to TRBJ2-7; D possibly corresponds to TRBD2 (6 bases). CDR1 SGHRS and CDR2 YFSETQ come from the germline V gene. Trimming took off 5 bases at V and 4 bases at J, with 13 bases between the two ends. The CDR3 contains 13 residues.

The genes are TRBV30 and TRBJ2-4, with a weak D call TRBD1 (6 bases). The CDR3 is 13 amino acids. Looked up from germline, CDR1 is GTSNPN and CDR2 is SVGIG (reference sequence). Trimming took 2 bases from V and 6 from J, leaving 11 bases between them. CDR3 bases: TGTGCCTGGAGTAAGGGACACCCAAACATTCAGTACTTC. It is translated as CAWSKGHPNIQYF.

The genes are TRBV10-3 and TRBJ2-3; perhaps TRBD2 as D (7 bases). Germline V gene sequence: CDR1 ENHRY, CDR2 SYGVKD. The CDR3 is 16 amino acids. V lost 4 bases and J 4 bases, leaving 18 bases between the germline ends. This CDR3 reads CAISAGEGERADTQYF. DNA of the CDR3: TGTGCCATCAGTGCTGGGGAGGGGGAACGAGCAGATACGCAGTATTTT.

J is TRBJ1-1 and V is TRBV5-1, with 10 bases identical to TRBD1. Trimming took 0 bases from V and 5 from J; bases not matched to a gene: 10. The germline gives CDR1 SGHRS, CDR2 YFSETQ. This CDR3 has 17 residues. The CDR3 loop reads CASSLGPETGGKTEAFF. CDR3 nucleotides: TGCGCCAGCAGCTTGGGGCCAGAGACAGGGGGCAAGACTGAAGCTTTCTTT.

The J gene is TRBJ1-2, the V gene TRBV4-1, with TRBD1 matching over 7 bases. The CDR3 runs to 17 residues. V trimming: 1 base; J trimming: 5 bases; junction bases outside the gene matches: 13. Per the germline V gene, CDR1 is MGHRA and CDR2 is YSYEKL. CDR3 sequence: CASSQVSGTELNYGYTF. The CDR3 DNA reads TGCGCCAGCAGCCAAGTGTCCGGGACAGAGCTAAATTATGGCTACACCTTC.

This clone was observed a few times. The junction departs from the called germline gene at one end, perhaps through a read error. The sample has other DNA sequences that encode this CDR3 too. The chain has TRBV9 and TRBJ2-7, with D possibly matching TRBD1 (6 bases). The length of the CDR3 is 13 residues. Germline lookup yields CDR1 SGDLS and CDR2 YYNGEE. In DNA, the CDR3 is TGCGCCAGCAGCCAACGTACAGGGCGAGAGCAGTACTTC. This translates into CASSQRTGREQYF.

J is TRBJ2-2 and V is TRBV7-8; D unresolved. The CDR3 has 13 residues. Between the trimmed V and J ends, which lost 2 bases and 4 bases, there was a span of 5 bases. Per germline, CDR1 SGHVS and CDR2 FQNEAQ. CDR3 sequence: CASSLSGTGELFF. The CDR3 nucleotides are TGTGCCAGCAGCTTATCGGGCACCGGGGAGCTGTTTTTT.